The clone carrying this T cell receptor beta chain was counted only a few times. The data were taken from a study of control samples from healthy donors and cancer patients. This CDR3 spans 16 amino acids. CDR1 and CDR2 from the germline V gene are MNHNS and SASEGT. Trimming at V came to 2 bases and at J to 5 bases, leaving 5 bases not matched to a gene. Repertoires were generated with immunoSEQ multiplex PCR, while TCRdb's copy carries only in-frame clones and drops some. Among fewer than 120,000 clones listed, approximately 87% were seen once. The specimen was PBMCs. The receptor was isolated from a woman aged 55-69 years with lung cancer. The chain carries TRBV6-1 and TRBJ2-3; TRBD2 agrees at 12 bases. CDR3 bases: TGTGCCAGCAGTGAACTAGCGGGAGGGCCCCAAGATACGCAGTATTTT. This encodes CASSELAGGPQDTQYF.